These 20 T cell receptor beta chains came from one sample sequenced in a study of spatial heterogeneity in lung cancer. Study results and caveats: Tumor mutation count correlated with how many alpha and beta TCRs expanded intratumorally.

Time point meaning: sample taken at primary tumor resection. Their antigens are not known. One entry per CDR3 protein, called by TCRdb with MiXCR from the 5' RACE reads. The sample lists approximately 21,000 distinct CDR3 sequences; about 4.4% were seen once. The starting material was lung tumor tissue, obtained at surgery. These receptors came from a male donor with early-stage non-small cell lung cancer.

In its sample, this clonotype is medium-sized. The chain has TRBV10-3 and TRBJ2-4, with TRBD1 identical over 8 bases. Germline CDR1 ENHRY, CDR2 SYGVKD. The CDR3 runs to 15 residues. V lost 5 bases and J lost 6; bases outside the gene matches: 9. Written as DNA, the CDR3 is TGTGCCATCAGTAGCCCAGGACAGGGTATAAACATTCAGTACTTC. It translates to CAISSPGQGINIQYF.

This clonotype was recorded many times. The rearrangement uses TRBV7-8 and TRBJ2-3; D remains unclear. In germline, CDR1 is SGHVS, CDR2 FQNEAQ. V lost 5 bases and J 4 bases, leaving 7 bases between the germline ends. The CDR3 contains 12 residues. The CDR3 sequence is CASSNRADTQYF. In DNA form, the CDR3 reads TGTGCCAGCAGCAACCGGGCAGATACGCAGTATTTT.

This clonotype was seen at least ten times. This sequence joins TRBV5-1 and TRBJ2-1; TRBD1 is a possible D gene (5 bases). Trimming removed 1 base at V and 9 bases at J, with 17 bases between. Germline V lookup: CDR1 SGHRS, CDR2 YFSETQ. The CDR3 spans 15 residues. CDR3 sequence reads: CASSLTPIADSEQFF. CDR3 bases: TGCGCCAGCAGCTTGACACCGATAGCCGACAGTGAGCAGTTCTTC.

This clonotype showed up many times. The J gene is TRBJ2-2, the V gene TRBV19; D may be TRBD2 (6 bases). This CDR3 has 13 amino acids. The V end was cut by 2 bases, the J end by 7 bases, with 8 bases between. Germline-derived CDR1 and CDR2 are LNHDA and SQIVND (reference sequence). The CDR3 spells CASSIYGGGELFF. The CDR3 DNA reads TGTGCCAGTAGTATATACGGGGGCGGGGAGCTGTTTTTT.

This chain joins TRBV6-1 and TRBJ1-6; no clear D gene. This CDR3 is built from 15 residues. Germline V gene lookup returns CDR1 MNHNS and CDR2 SASEGT. Trimming stripped 6 bases from V and 2 bases from J, with 11 bases between. DNA of the CDR3: TGTGCCAGCAGAACGGGTATTACCTATAATTCACCCCTCCACTTT. Amino acids: CASRTGITYNSPLHF.

There are many counts of this clonotype. The genes are TRBV12-3 or TRBV12-4 and TRBJ1-5, with 7 positions matching TRBD1. The V gene end was trimmed by 6 bases and the J gene end by 7 bases; junction bases not matched to a gene: 6. This CDR3 contains 13 residues. DNA for the CDR3: TGTGCCAGCAGACTACAGGGGCGGCAGCCCCAGCATTTT. Amino acid sequence: CASRLQGRQPQHF.

This clonotype was seen many times. The J gene is TRBJ2-6, the V gene TRBV7-8; D assignment may be TRBD1 or TRBD2 (5 bases each). Germline CDR1 is SGHVS and CDR2 is FQNEAQ. There are 17 residues in the CDR3. V was pared by 5 bases and J by 4 bases, with 18 bases between. Here the CDR3 reads CASSPDGRGSGANVLTF. The CDR3 DNA reads as TGTGCCAGCAGCCCGGACGGCCGGGGCTCCGGGGCCAACGTCCTGACTTTC.

V and J are TRBV28 and TRBJ2-5; D possibly corresponds to TRBD1 (5 bases). CDR1 is MDHEN and CDR2 is SYDVKM in the germline V gene. This CDR3 has 15 residues. V dropped 1 base and J dropped 5 bases, with 14 bases sitting between them. CDR3: CASSLSRRDKETQYF. CDR3 bases: TGTGCCAGCAGTTTATCGCGCAGGGATAAGGAGACCCAGTACTTC. The entire variable domain, with the rest obtained from reference TRBV28 and TRBJ2-5, is as follows: DVKVTQSSRYLVKRTGEKVFLECVQDMDHENMFWYRQDPGLGLRLIYFSYDVKMKEKGDIPEGYSVSREKKERFSLILESASTNQTSMYLCASSLSRRDKETQYFGPGTRLLVL.

The chain is built from TRBV6-5 and TRBJ1-4; TRBD1 is a possible D gene (5 bases). Germline-derived CDR1 and CDR2 are MNHEY and SVGAGI. This CDR3 has 16 amino acids. V was clipped by 2 bases and J by 6 bases, with 16 bases between them. The CDR3 DNA reads TGTGCCAGCAGTTACAAGTCCTGGGGCCGGGATGAAAAACTGTTTTTT. It codes for CASSYKSWGRDEKLFF.

This clonotype was observed many times. The chain combines TRBV28 with TRBJ2-2; possible D gene TRBD1, 5 bases. V lost 0 bases and J 0 bases, leaving 11 bases between the germline ends. The CDR3 is 17 residues long. Germline loops: CDR1 MDHEN, CDR2 SYDVKM. The CDR3 coding sequence is TGTGCCAGCAGTTTATGGGTCGTAGGGGCGAACACCGGGGAGCTGTTTTTT. Its translation is CASSLWVVGANTGELFF.

This clonotype has at least ten counts. In DNA form, the CDR3 reads TGTGCCAGCAGCCAGGGGGTCGGGAGGACGGCTCTCACAGATACGCAGTATTTT. As protein: CASSQGVGRTALTDTQYF. The chain is built from TRBV7-6 and TRBJ2-3; perhaps D is TRBD1 or TRBD2 (7 bases each). V lost 5 bases and J lost 2, with 23 bases in between. This CDR3 has 18 residues. CDR1 and CDR2 from the germline V gene are SGHVS and FNYEAQ.

This clonotype was counted many times. The chain links TRBV3-1 to TRBJ1-3, with D unclear. Per the germline V gene, CDR1 is LGHDT and CDR2 is YNNKEL (reference sequence). The CDR3 sequence is 13 residues long. Trimming shortened V by 8 bases and J by 1 base, and 9 bases separated the two germline ends. The CDR3 loop is CASRLSSGNTIYF. The CDR3 nucleotides are TGTGCCAGCCGGCTTTCGTCTGGAAACACCATATATTTT.

This clonotype qualifies as medium-sized. The genes are TRBV5-4 and TRBJ2-7; TRBD1 or TRBD2 may be the D gene (5 bases each). Germline assignment: CDR1 SGHNT and CDR2 YYREEE (reference sequence). V was cut by 4 bases and J by 7 bases, with 12 bases left in between. The CDR3 runs to 12 residues. This CDR3 reads CASSLWDGEQYF. Here the CDR3 DNA reads TGTGCCAGCAGCCTTTGGGACGGTGAGCAGTACTTC.

Many counts were recorded for this clonotype. This chain links TRBV5-1 with TRBJ2-5; D is unclear. This CDR3 comprises 13 residues. Germline CDR1 reads SGHRS; CDR2 reads YFSETQ. Trimming shortened V by 5 bases and J by 1 base, and 9 bases separated the two germline ends. The CDR3 DNA reads TGCGCCAGCAGTCTGGCCAGCCAAGAGACCCAGTACTTC. It yields the protein CASSLASQETQYF.

This clonotype was recorded at least ten times. The chain carries TRBV7-9 and TRBJ2-5, with D perhaps matching TRBD1 (5 bases). Trimming shortened V by 2 bases and J by 4 bases, and 8 bases separated the two germline ends. CDR1 and CDR2 (germline): SEHNR, FQNEAQ (reference sequence). The CDR3 contains 13 residues. CDR3 DNA: TGTGCCAGCAGCTTAAGGGGATCAGAGACCCAGTACTTC. Its translation: CASSLRGSETQYF.

This clonotype was observed a handful of times. This sequence joins TRBV18 and TRBJ2-3; D unresolved. V lost 3 bases and J lost 5, with 18 bases in between. Germline values: CDR1 KGHSH, CDR2 LQKENI. The CDR3 is 16 amino acids. The CDR3 sequence: CASSPSAPPFLDTQYF. CDR3 bases: TGTGCCAGCTCACCCAGCGCTCCACCCTTCTTAGATACGCAGTATTTT.

This clonotype appeared a few times. This rearrangement joins TRBV7-2 to TRBJ2-7; 7 positions agree with TRBD2. V was pared by 5 bases and J by 3 bases, with 7 bases of the junction left unmatched. Germline V gene sequence: CDR1 SGHTA, CDR2 FQGNSA. The CDR3 is made up of 14 amino acids. CDR3 residues: CASSLTSSLYEQYF. In nucleotides, the CDR3 is TGTGCCAGCAGCCTGACTAGCAGCCTCTACGAGCAGTACTTC. The variable domain in full, with the rest retrieved from reference TRBV7-2 and TRBJ2-7, is GAGVSQSPSNKVTEKGKDVELRCDPISGHTALYWYRQSLGQGLEFLIYFQGNSAPDKSGLPSDRFSAERTGGSVSTLTIQRTQQEDSAVYLCASSLTSSLYEQYFGPGTRLTVT.

This clonotype was observed at least ten times. The chain employs TRBV3-1 and TRBJ1-2; 11 bases map to TRBD1. This CDR3 comprises 13 residues. J lost 3 bases, V lost 8 bases, and 2 bases had no gene match. Germline loops: CDR1 LGHDT, CDR2 YNNKEL (reference sequence). The CDR3 sequence: CASGQGADYGYTF. In nucleotides, the CDR3 is TGTGCCAGCGGACAGGGGGCGGACTATGGCTACACCTTC.

This clonotype was recorded many times. V is TRBV6-2 or TRBV6-3 and J is TRBJ2-7, with D possibly being TRBD1 or TRBD2 (6 bases each). The CDR3 consists of 15 residues. V gave up 6 bases and J gave up 2 bases, with 17 bases separating them. Germline CDR1 MNHEY, CDR2 SVGEGT. The DNA of the CDR3 is TGTGCCAGCAGCACCTTAGACAGGACTACCTACGAGCAGTACTTC. Amino acid sequence: CASSTLDRTTYEQYF.

This clonotype was found many times. The rearrangement joins TRBV5-5 to TRBJ1-5; no clear D. The CDR3 is 15 amino acids. CDR1 is SGHKS, CDR2 YYEKEE, per germline (reference sequence). The V gene lost 4 bases and the J gene lost 2 bases, with 13 bases spanning the gap. The CDR3 sequence: CASSGWGEGNQPQHF. The DNA of the CDR3 is TGTGCCAGCAGCGGGTGGGGTGAGGGCAATCAGCCCCAGCATTTT. Variable domain in full (rest from reference TRBV5-5 and TRBJ1-5): DAGVTQSPTHLIKTRGQQVTLRCSPISGHKSVSWYQQVLGQGPQFIFQYYEKEERGRGNFPDRFSARQFPNYSSELNVNALLLGDSALYLCASSGWGEGNQPQHFGDGTRLSIL.